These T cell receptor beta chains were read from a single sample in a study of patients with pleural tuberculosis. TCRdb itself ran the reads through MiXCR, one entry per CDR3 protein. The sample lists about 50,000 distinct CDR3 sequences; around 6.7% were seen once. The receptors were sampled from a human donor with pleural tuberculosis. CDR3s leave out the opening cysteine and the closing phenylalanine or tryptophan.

CDR3 protein: ASTGTNKNIQY
V gene: TRBV9
J gene: TRBJ2-4

CDR3 protein: ASSLHRDRNNSPLH
V gene: TRBV19
J gene: TRBJ1-6

CDR3 protein: ASRASGFTDTQY
V gene: TRBV2
J gene: TRBJ2-3

CDR3 protein: SVGTSDYNEQF
V gene: TRBV20-1
J gene: TRBJ2-1

CDR3 protein: ASSRDRGVNQPQH
V gene: TRBV12-3/TRBV12-4
J gene: TRBJ1-5

CDR3 protein: ASSLATTEQY
V gene: TRBV11-1
J gene: TRBJ2-7

CDR3 protein: SASRQPSAYGYT
V gene: TRBV20-1
J gene: TRBJ1-2

CDR3 protein: ASSLGRYSYEQY
V gene: TRBV3-1
J gene: TRBJ2-7

CDR3 protein: SVDSGLVERF
V gene: TRBV29-1
J gene: TRBJ2-1

CDR3 protein: ASSPDLAKNIQY
V gene: TRBV11-2
J gene: TRBJ2-4

CDR3 protein: ASSLPGEGFGYT
V gene: TRBV5-4
J gene: TRBJ1-2

CDR3 protein: ASSPGLAGVETQY
V gene: TRBV14
J gene: TRBJ2-5

CDR3 protein: ASSQTRDGNQPQH
V gene: TRBV18
J gene: TRBJ1-5

CDR3 protein: ASSGQGTNTGELF
V gene: TRBV6-1
J gene: TRBJ2-2

CDR3 protein: SARDFDSSYNEQF
V gene: TRBV20-1
J gene: TRBJ2-1

CDR3 protein: ASSPEGLALDEQF
V gene: TRBV3-1
J gene: TRBJ2-1

CDR3 protein: ATSSTYVGNTIY
V gene: TRBV15
J gene: TRBJ1-3

CDR3 protein: ASTSPQGKMNTEAF
V gene: TRBV19
J gene: TRBJ1-1

CDR3 protein: ASSPDSLTEAF
V gene: TRBV11-2
J gene: TRBJ1-1

CDR3 protein: ASSYSSGSNEKLF
V gene: TRBV6-2/TRBV6-3
J gene: TRBJ1-4

CDR3 protein: ASSLVRGSSKNIQY
V gene: TRBV5-4
J gene: TRBJ2-4

CDR3 protein: ASSSTHATVTEAF
V gene: TRBV5-1
J gene: TRBJ1-1

CDR3 protein: ASSLGAGARELF
V gene: TRBV11-2
J gene: TRBJ2-2

CDR3 protein: ASSPINRDRGNQPQH
V gene: TRBV14
J gene: TRBJ1-5

CDR3 protein: ASSLLPEIAPNEQF
V gene: TRBV11-1
J gene: TRBJ2-1

CDR3 protein: ASSVTPNSYNEQF
V gene: TRBV2
J gene: TRBJ2-1

CDR3 protein: ASSLGHSSEKLF
V gene: TRBV12-3/TRBV12-4
J gene: TRBJ1-4

CDR3 protein: ASSHQTRSYNEQF
V gene: TRBV23-1
J gene: TRBJ2-1